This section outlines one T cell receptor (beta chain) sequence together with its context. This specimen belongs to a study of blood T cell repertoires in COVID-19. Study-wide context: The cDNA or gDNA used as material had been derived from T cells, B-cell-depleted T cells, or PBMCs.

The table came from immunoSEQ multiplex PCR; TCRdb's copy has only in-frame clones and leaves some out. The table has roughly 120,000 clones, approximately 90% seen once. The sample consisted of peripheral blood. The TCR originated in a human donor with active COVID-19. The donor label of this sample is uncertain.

The CDR3 nucleotides read TGTGCCAGCAGCTTGGAGGGACAGGGACTATTCCTCTATGGCTACACCTTC. It is translated as CASSLEGQGLFLYGYTF. This rearrangement joins TRBV5-5 to TRBJ1-2, with TRBD1 matching 9 bases. V shed 0 bases and J 4 bases; nucleotides not matched to a gene: 10. The CDR3 runs 17 residues. CDR1 is SGHKS, CDR2 YYEKEE, per germline (reference sequence).